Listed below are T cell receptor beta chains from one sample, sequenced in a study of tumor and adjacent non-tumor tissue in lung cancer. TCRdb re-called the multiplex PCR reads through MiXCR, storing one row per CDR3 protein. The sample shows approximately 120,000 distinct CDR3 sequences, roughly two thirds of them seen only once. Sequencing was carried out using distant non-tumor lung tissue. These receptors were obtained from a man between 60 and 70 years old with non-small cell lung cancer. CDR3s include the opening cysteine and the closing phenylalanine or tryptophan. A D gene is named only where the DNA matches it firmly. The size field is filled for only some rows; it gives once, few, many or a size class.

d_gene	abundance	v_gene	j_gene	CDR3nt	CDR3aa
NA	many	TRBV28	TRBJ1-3	TGTGCCACCTCTGTATTGAGGAACACCATATATTTT	CATSVLRNTIYF
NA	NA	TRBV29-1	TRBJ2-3	TGCAGTGTTGAGGAAAGGGCCAGGGACACAGATACGCAGTATTTT	CSVEERARDTDTQYF
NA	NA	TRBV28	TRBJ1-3	TGTGCCAGAAGCCGGCACGGCTCTGGAAACACCATATATTTT	CARSRHGSGNTIYF
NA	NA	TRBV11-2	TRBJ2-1	TGCGCCAACAGCTTACCAGAAACCAATGAGCAGTTCTTC	CANSLPETNEQFF
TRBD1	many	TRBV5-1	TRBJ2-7	TGCGCCAGCAGCTTGACAGGGGGCGGACGGGTCAACGAGCAGTACTTC	CASSLTGGGRVNEQYF
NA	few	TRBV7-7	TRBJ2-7	TGTGCCAGCAGCCTTAGAGAGGGATCGGAGCAGTACTTC	CASSLREGSEQYF
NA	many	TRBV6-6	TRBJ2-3	TGTGCCAGCGCCTGGACAGATACGCAGTATTTT	CASAWTDTQYF
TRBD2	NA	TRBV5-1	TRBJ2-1	TGCGCCAGCAGCTCGTACGGGGGGGCCGGTGACGATGAACAGTTCTTC	CASSSYGGAGDDEQFF
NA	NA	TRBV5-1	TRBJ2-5	TGCGCCAGCTGCTTGGGGTCGAAAGAGACCCAGTACTTC	CASCLGSKETQYF
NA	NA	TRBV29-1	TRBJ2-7	TGCAGCGTTGGGACTTTTACTTACGATCAGTACTTC	CSVGTFTYDQYF
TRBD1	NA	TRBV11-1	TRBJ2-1	TGTACCAGCAGCTCTTACAGCGGCAGGGGGAATAACAATGAACAGTTCTTC	CTSSSYSGRGNNNEQFF
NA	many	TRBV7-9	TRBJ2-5	TGTGCCAGCAGCCCACGTCGGGTCGAAGGGGCGCAAGAGACCCAGTACTTC	CASSPRRVEGAQETQYF
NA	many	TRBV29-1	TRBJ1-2	TGCAGCGTTATTTTCAGGGCGACTAACTATGGCTACACCTTC	CSVIFRATNYGYTF
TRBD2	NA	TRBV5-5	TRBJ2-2	TGTGCCAGCAGCGTGGGAGGGTCGAGTGGGACCTTCACCGGGGAGCCGTTTTTT	CASSVGGSSGTFTGEPFF
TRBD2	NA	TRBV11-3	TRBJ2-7	TGTGCCAGCAGCCCGGGGGGATACCCCCACGACGAGCAATACTTC	CASSPGGYPHDEQYF
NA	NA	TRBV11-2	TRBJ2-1	TGTGCCAGCAGCTCTGCTTACAATGGGCAGTTCTTC	CASSSAYNGQFF